What follows are 30 T cell receptor beta chains derived from one specimen sequenced in a study of regulatory T cells in long-lasting Graves disease. Time point noted: persistent/refractory GD, antithyroid drugs over 5 years with positive TRAb. From PBMCs, RNA was extracted and then used to make the TCR library. Relying on iRepertoire HTBI primers and Arm-PCR of CDR3 regions, the team built TCR beta libraries. TCRdb re-analysed the multiplex PCR reads in MiXCR, keeping a single row per CDR3 protein. In the table there are about 660,000 distinct CDR3 sequences, about 30% of which are singletons. Here the sequenced sample was peripheral blood mononuclear cells (PBMCs), taken when the disease was refractory, from a patient treated with antithyroid drugs. These receptors were taken from a female donor with Graves disease.

This clonotype came up many times. This chain connects TRBV12-3 or TRBV12-4 to TRBJ2-2; the D gene is possibly TRBD1 (5 bases). Trimming left V 1 base short and J 5 bases short, with 11 bases between. The CDR3 has 15 amino acids. CDR3 DNA: TGTGCCAGCAGTTTAGAATCAGGGTGGACCGGGGAGCTGTTTTTT. Residues: CASSLESGWTGELFF.

The gene calls are TRBV29-1 and TRBJ2-7; 8 nucleotides align to TRBD1. Germline values: CDR1 SQVTM, CDR2 ANQGSEA. V was pared by 5 bases and J by 1 base, with 10 bases of the junction left unmatched. The length of the CDR3 is 15 residues. The CDR3 reads CSVLGRRTGSYEQYF. For the CDR3, the DNA is TGCAGCGTTTTAGGGAGGAGGACAGGGTCCTACGAGCAGTACTTC.

This chain links TRBV10-3 with TRBJ2-7, with D hard to call. Germline V gene sequence: CDR1 ENHRY, CDR2 SYGVKD. The CDR3 has 15 residues. V shed 2 bases and J shed 2 bases, with 13 bases lying between them. The CDR3 protein is CAISERQILTYEQYF. CDR3 sequence (DNA): TGTGCCATCAGTGAGAGGCAGATATTGACCTACGAGCAGTACTTC.

V gene TRBV18 combines with J gene TRBJ1-1; the D is unclear. Between the trimmed V and J ends, which lost 3 bases and 7 bases, there was a span of 12 bases. Germline-derived CDR1 and CDR2 are KGHSH and LQKENI. CDR3 length equals 13 residues. CDR3 sequence: CASSPRDLNEAFF. CDR3 sequence (DNA): TGTGCCAGCTCACCCCGGGATCTCAATGAAGCTTTCTTT.

The J gene is TRBJ1-1, the V gene TRBV5-5; 7 nucleotides agree with TRBD1. Germline V gives CDR1 SGHKS, CDR2 YYEKEE (reference sequence). After removal of 4 bases from V and 2 bases from J, the junction contained 5 bases not matched to a gene. The CDR3 has 14 amino acids. CDR3 region: CASSHRQGNTEAFF. CDR3 DNA sequence: TGTGCCAGCAGCCACCGACAGGGAAACACTGAAGCTTTCTTT.

This clonotype was seen only once. This chain uses TRBV4-1 with TRBJ2-7; D is ambiguous. The germline V and J ends were trimmed by 3 bases and 4 bases, with 16 bases remaining between them. This CDR3 is 15 amino acids long. Germline CDR1 reads MGHRA; CDR2 reads YSYEKL. CDR3 region: CASSHTYSRSYEQYF. The CDR3 DNA reads TGCGCCAGCAGCCATACATATTCCCGGTCATACGAGCAGTACTTC.

This clonotype was found a few times. This chain uses TRBV2 with TRBJ1-4; 7 nucleotides line up with TRBD1. The CDR3 spans 15 residues. Germline-derived CDR1 and CDR2 are SNHLY and FYNNEI. The trim removed 1 base at V and 9 bases at J, leaving 8 bases unmatched. DNA of the CDR3: TGTGCCAGCAGTGAAGTGGGACAGCGCACCCAAAAACTGTTTTTT. Translated: CASSEVGQRTQKLFF.

This chain joins TRBV25-1 and TRBJ1-6; D gene uncertain. The CDR3 totals 15 residues. Germline V lookup: CDR1 MGHDK, CDR2 SYGVNS. V dropped 2 bases and J dropped 10 bases, with 15 bases sitting between them. The CDR3 loop reads CASSEPGSRESPLHF. CDR3 coding DNA: TGTGCCAGCAGTGAACCTGGGTCCCGGGAGTCACCCCTCCACTTT.

This clonotype was seen a few times. The chain is built from TRBV29-1 and TRBJ1-2; D is uncertain. This CDR3 is built from 12 residues. The germline V gene has CDR1 SQVTM and CDR2 ANQGSEA. Trimming took off 7 bases at V and 0 bases at J, with 9 bases between the two ends. The CDR3 sequence: CSAAVTNYGYTF. DNA for the CDR3: TGCAGCGCCGCGGTTACTAACTATGGCTACACCTTC.

This clonotype has a count of ten or more. CDR3 DNA sequence: TGTGCCAGCAGTGGATGGACAGGGGTCACTGAAGCTTTCTTT. Protein sequence: CASSGWTGVTEAFF. V usage is TRBV2 and J usage is TRBJ1-1; the match to TRBD1 covers 9 bases. The germline V gene has CDR1 SNHLY and CDR2 FYNNEI. CDR3 length equals 14 residues. Germline trimming cut 4 bases from V and 4 bases from J; bases unmatched to any gene: 4.

Only a few counts were recorded for this clonotype. The chain has TRBV2 and TRBJ2-1, with 12 bases lining up with TRBD2. CDR1 SNHLY and CDR2 FYNNEI come from the germline V gene. The CDR3 runs 14 residues. Unmatched junction bases numbered 11, after V lost 5 bases and J lost 15 bases. The CDR3 region has the DNA TGTGCCAGCAGTCCGACTAGCGGGAGAGTGCGGGTGTTCTTC. It encodes CASSPTSGRVRVFF.

This clonotype occurred many times. The J gene is TRBJ2-7, the V gene TRBV7-9; 7 nucleotides agree with TRBD2. V was clipped by 1 base and J by 3 bases; unmatched bases: 6. The CDR3 spans 15 residues. Germline V gene lookup returns CDR1 SEHNR and CDR2 FQNEAQ (reference sequence). The CDR3 sequence is CASSLGGGKSYEQYF. Written as DNA, the CDR3 is TGTGCCAGCAGCTTAGGGGGGGGAAAAAGCTACGAGCAGTACTTC.

V and J are TRBV6-1 and TRBJ1-5; 8 nucleotides align to TRBD1. Trimming cost V 2 bases and J 2 bases; bases outside gene matches: 11. CDR3 length: 18 residues. Per the germline V gene, CDR1 is MNHNS and CDR2 is SASEGT. The CDR3 here is CASSEQGAYGPGNQPQHF. The DNA for the CDR3 is TGTGCCAGCAGTGAACAGGGGGCCTATGGTCCCGGCAATCAGCCCCAGCATTTT.

This clonotype was observed a single time. Written as DNA, the CDR3 is TGTGCCAGCAGCTTTAAACCAATAATCGGGACAAACACCGGGGAGCTGTTTTTT. Amino acids: CASSFKPIIGTNTGELFF. The chain carries TRBV7-3 and TRBJ2-2, with D possibly being TRBD1 (6 bases). CDR3 size: 18 residues. Deletions cut 3 bases from V and 2 bases from J, with 19 bases between. Per the germline V gene, CDR1 is SGHTA and CDR2 is FQGTGA.

V and J are TRBV27 and TRBJ2-1; D not resolved. CDR3 length equals 16 residues. Germline CDR1 and CDR2: MNHEY and SMNVEV (reference sequence). V was clipped by 1 base and J by 2 bases, with 12 bases between them. The CDR3 protein is CASSLFGGVAYNEQFF. The CDR3 DNA follows: TGTGCCAGCAGTTTATTCGGTGGGGTCGCCTACAATGAGCAGTTCTTC.

This clonotype was detected a few times. The chain employs TRBV7-8 and TRBJ1-2, with D uncertain. This CDR3 contains 14 residues. V was trimmed by 1 base and J by 4 bases, leaving 10 bases between them. Germline CDR1 reads SGHVS; CDR2 reads FQNEAQ. CDR3 loop: CASSLETGTYGYTF. The CDR3 DNA reads TGTGCCAGCAGCTTAGAGACGGGTACCTATGGCTACACCTTC.

This clonotype was observed a handful of times. The J gene is TRBJ2-2, the V gene TRBV10-2, with D maybe TRBD2 (6 bases). V gave up 7 bases and J gave up 5 bases, with 11 bases separating them. Germline lookup yields CDR1 WSHSY and CDR2 SAAADI. This CDR3 spans 13 amino acids. The CDR3 DNA sequence: TGCGCCAGCAAGGACTACCAAACCGGGGAGCTGTTTTTT. As protein: CASKDYQTGELFF.

The V gene is TRBV19, the J gene TRBJ1-1; D unresolved. Germline V gene lookup returns CDR1 LNHDA and CDR2 SQIVND (reference sequence). V was trimmed by 3 bases and J by 3 bases, leaving 14 bases between them. The CDR3 runs to 15 residues. CDR3 nucleotides: TGTGCCAGTAGTATTGGCGTACATGAGTACACTGAAGCTTTCTTT. Translated, it gives CASSIGVHEYTEAFF.

This chain links TRBV5-1 with TRBJ2-7, with TRBD2 matching 12 bases. The CDR3 runs 17 residues. In germline, CDR1 is SGHRS, CDR2 YFSETQ. Trimming took 4 bases from V and 2 from J; bases not matched to a gene: 10. The CDR3 DNA sequence: TGCGCCAGCAGCGCCAAACTAGCGGGAGGCTCAACCTACGAGCAGTACTTC. Translated, it gives CASSAKLAGGSTYEQYF.

V is TRBV5-6 and J is TRBJ1-1; no firm D call. Germline V gene sequence: CDR1 SGHDT, CDR2 YYEEEE. The germline V and J ends were trimmed by 5 bases and 1 base, with 18 bases remaining between them. This CDR3 spans 16 amino acids. Here the CDR3 DNA reads TGTGCCAGCAGGCCGTACAAGGACTCATGGAACACTGAAGCTTTCTTT. Protein sequence: CASRPYKDSWNTEAFF. The whole variable domain, remainder taken from reference TRBV5-6 and TRBJ1-1, is DAGVTQSPTHLIKTRGQQVTLRCSPKSGHDTVSWYQQALGQGPQFIFQYYEEEERQRGNFPDRFSGHQFPNYSSELNVNALLLGDSALYLCASRPYKDSWNTEAFFGQGTRLTVV.

This clonotype was observed a handful of times. The rearrangement uses TRBV6-1 and TRBJ1-4; no definite D call. CDR1 and CDR2 (germline): MNHNS, SASEGT. V was cut by 0 bases and J by 11 bases, with 7 bases left in between. The CDR3 is 12 residues long. CDR3: CASSEARSKLFF. DNA of the CDR3: TGTGCCAGCAGTGAAGCCAGATCCAAACTGTTTTTT.

The chain employs TRBV20-1 and TRBJ1-1, with D uncertain. The CDR3 extends over 13 amino acids. Germline lookup yields CDR1 DFQATT and CDR2 SNEGSKA (reference sequence). Between the trimmed V and J ends, which lost 1 base and 1 base, there was a span of 7 bases. Here the CDR3 DNA reads TGCAGTGCTAGAGGGAGAACGAACACTGAAGCTTTCTTT. It specifies CSARGRTNTEAFF.

The chain joins TRBV20-1 to TRBJ2-5, with 7 positions matching TRBD2. V dropped 0 bases and J dropped 5; count of bases not matched to a gene: 15. Germline CDR1 reads DFQATT; CDR2 reads SNEGSKA (reference sequence). The CDR3 covers 17 residues. DNA for the CDR3: TGCAGTGCTAGAGATTACGAGAGGAGGACTAGTAAGGAGACCCAGTACTTC. Its protein product is CSARDYERRTSKETQYF.

The chain joins TRBV4-1 to TRBJ1-4; unclear D gene. CDR1 is MGHRA and CDR2 is YSYEKL in the germline V gene. V shed 3 bases and J shed 4 bases, with 12 bases lying between them. The CDR3 extends over 15 amino acids. The CDR3 DNA follows: TGCGCCAGCAGCCAGGCCGGCCGGGGTAATGAAAAACTGTTTTTT. This encodes CASSQAGRGNEKLFF.

This clonotype was seen more than once but under ten times. The V gene is TRBV28, the J gene TRBJ2-4; D remains unclear. V was cut by 7 bases and J by 3 bases, with 22 bases left in between. The germline gives CDR1 MDHEN, CDR2 SYDVKM. The CDR3 sequence is 17 residues long. The DNA of the CDR3 is TGTGCCAGCACCCCCAGTAGGATTATGAATGTCAAAAACATTCAGTACTTC. Residues: CASTPSRIMNVKNIQYF.

This clonotype was seen only a few times. The chain carries TRBV4-1 and TRBJ2-7; no clear D. Germline CDR1 reads MGHRA; CDR2 reads YSYEKL. The CDR3 is 12 residues long. V lost 3 bases, J lost 5 bases, and 8 bases lay in between. As DNA, the CDR3 is TGCGCCAGCAGCCACCTGGGTGACGAGCAGTACTTC. Protein sequence: CASSHLGDEQYF.

V is TRBV19 and J is TRBJ1-2; 12 bases are shared with TRBD1. Germline CDR1 reads LNHDA; CDR2 reads SQIVND (reference sequence). The CDR3 totals 14 residues. V trimming: 8 bases; J trimming: 7 bases; junction bases outside the gene matches: 8. This CDR3 reads CASGNRDRGLGYTF. CDR3 coding DNA: TGTGCCAGTGGAAACCGGGACAGGGGGCTTGGCTACACCTTC. The full variable domain, with the rest looked up from reference TRBV19 and TRBJ1-2, is DGGITQSPKYLFRKEGQNVTLSCEQNLNHDAMYWYRQDPGQGLRLIYYSQIVNDFQKGDIAEGYSVSREKKESFPLTVTSAQKNPTAFYLCASGNRDRGLGYTFGSGTRLTVV.

In its sample, this clonotype was seen many times. This chain connects TRBV2 to TRBJ1-1; D is ambiguous. Germline CDR1 is SNHLY and CDR2 is FYNNEI. The V gene lost 4 bases and the J gene lost 2 bases, with 14 bases spanning the gap. CDR3 length: 15 amino acids. Written as DNA, the CDR3 is TGTGCCAGCAGTGTGGCACGCACCATCAACACTGAAGCTTTCTTT. Protein: CASSVARTINTEAFF.

Only a few counts were recorded for this clonotype. The chain recombines TRBV7-2 with TRBJ1-6, with TRBD1 matching over 7 bases. V lost 4 bases, J lost 7 bases, and 4 bases stayed unmatched. There are 14 residues in the CDR3. The germline gives CDR1 SGHTA, CDR2 FQGNSA. The CDR3 region is CASSSTGMNSPLHF. The CDR3 region has the DNA TGTGCCAGCAGCTCGACAGGGATGAATTCACCCCTCCACTTT. The variable domain in full, completed from reference TRBV7-2 and TRBJ1-6, reads GAGVSQSPSNKVTEKGKDVELRCDPISGHTALYWYRQSLGQGLEFLIYFQGNSAPDKSGLPSDRFSAERTGGSVSTLTIQRTQQEDSAVYLCASSSTGMNSPLHFGNGTRLTVT.

V usage is TRBV25-1 and J usage is TRBJ1-2; D is undetermined. The CDR3 consists of 16 residues. The germline V gene has CDR1 MGHDK and CDR2 SYGVNS. V was shortened by 1 base and J by 5 bases, with 17 bases between the two germline ends. The CDR3 DNA reads TGTGCCAGCAGTGAATCTCGGACCCCCGGAGGATATGGCTACACCTTC. Protein: CASSESRTPGGYGYTF.